The sequence of this T cell receptor (beta chain) was determined in a study of T cells in localized non-small cell lung cancer. This clone was detected a few times. Clones were sequenced by immunoSEQ multiplex PCR, and TCRdb holds only the in-frame ones, with some missing. The sample yields fewer than 1,000 clones, roughly 35% seen once. This TCR derives from a male donor at least 60 years old with stage II squamous cell lung carcinoma. The specimen was lung tumor tissue, collected before any cancer treatment.

The CDR3: CASSDPGQGAAGELFF. Written as DNA, the CDR3 is TGTGCCAGCAGCGATCCGGGACAGGGGGCGGCGGGGGAGCTGTTTTTT. The rearrangement uses TRBV6-8 and TRBJ2-2, with 12 nucleotides matching TRBD1. The CDR3 length is 16 residues. V was pared by 6 bases and J by 8 bases, with 10 bases of the junction left unmatched. Germline lookup yields CDR1 MNHGY and CDR2 SAAAGT.